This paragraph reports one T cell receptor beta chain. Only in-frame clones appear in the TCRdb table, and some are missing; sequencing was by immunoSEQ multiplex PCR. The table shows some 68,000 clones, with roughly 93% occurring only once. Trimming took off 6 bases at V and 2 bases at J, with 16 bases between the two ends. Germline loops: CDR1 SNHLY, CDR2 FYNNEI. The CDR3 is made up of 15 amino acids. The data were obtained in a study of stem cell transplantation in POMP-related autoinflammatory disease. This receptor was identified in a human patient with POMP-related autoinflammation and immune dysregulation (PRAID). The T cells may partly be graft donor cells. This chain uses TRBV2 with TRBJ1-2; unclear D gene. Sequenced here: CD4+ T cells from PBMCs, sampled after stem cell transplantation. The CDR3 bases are TGTGCCAGCAGGATACCCGCCGCGGAGAACTATGGCTACACCTTC. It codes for CASRIPAAENYGYTF.